The 26 T cell receptor beta chains below come from one sample, sequenced in a study of response to subunit inactivated influenza vaccine. Using its own MiXCR run on the RT-PCR reads, TCRdb lists one record per CDR3 protein. The sample lists 500,000 to 650,000 distinct CDR3 sequences, approximately 7.7% occurring once. The sequenced sample was PBMCs from blood, obtained about 23 months after vaccination. The receptors originated from a man aged 45 to 70 who received an inactivated influenza vaccine.

This clonotype was seen only a few times. The chain carries TRBV12-3 or TRBV12-4 and TRBJ2-1; 9 bases are shared with TRBD1. The CDR3 covers 14 residues. Germline trimming cut 5 bases from V and 10 bases from J; bases unmatched to any gene: 9. The CDR3 sequence is CASSRDRVRLEQFF. The CDR3 coding sequence is TGTGCCAGCAGTAGGGACAGGGTGAGGTTAGAGCAGTTCTTC.

The V call is TRBV10-1, the J call TRBJ2-2; either TRBD1 or TRBD2 may fit D (5 bases each). The CDR3 totals 17 residues. Trimming pared 2 bases from V and 5 bases from J, leaving 18 bases between. The germline CDR1 and CDR2 sequences are WNHNN and SYGVQD (reference sequence). CDR3 sequence: CASSEAMVEGPTGELFF. CDR3 nucleotide sequence: TGCGCCAGCAGTGAGGCGATGGTAGAGGGGCCTACCGGGGAGCTGTTTTTT.

This clonotype was found many times. The chain carries TRBV11-2 and TRBJ2-3; TRBD1 agrees at 10 bases. The V gene end was trimmed by 1 base and the J gene end by 4 bases; junction bases not matched to a gene: 11. CDR1 is SGHAT, CDR2 FQNNGV, per germline. The CDR3 extends over 18 amino acids. CDR3 in amino acids: CASSLGAPDRGLADTQYF. The CDR3 DNA reads as TGTGCCAGCAGCTTAGGGGCCCCCGACAGGGGGCTCGCAGATACGCAGTATTTT.

This clonotype was counted at least ten times. The rearrangement uses TRBV29-1 and TRBJ2-1; TRBD2 aligns across 12 bases. Germline loops: CDR1 SQVTM, CDR2 ANQGSEA. CDR3 length: 14 amino acids. V lost 3 bases to trimming and J lost 6 bases; unmatched junction nucleotides: 3. The CDR3 sequence is CSVETSGGFNEQFF. CDR3 coding DNA: TGCAGCGTTGAGACTAGCGGGGGCTTCAATGAGCAGTTCTTC.

This CDR3 is CASSLAAWGEQYF. The CDR3 region has the DNA TGTGCCAGCAGCTTAGCCGCCTGGGGGGAGCAGTACTTC. The genes are TRBV7-9 and TRBJ2-7, with D tentatively TRBD1 or TRBD2 (5 bases each). V shed 0 bases and J shed 7 bases, with 10 bases lying between them. The germline gives CDR1 SEHNR, CDR2 FQNEAQ (reference sequence). The CDR3 totals 13 residues. Together with reference TRBV7-9 and TRBJ2-7, the CDR3 gives the full variable domain: DTGVSQNPRHKITKRGQNVTFRCDPISEHNRLYWYRQTLGQGPEFLTYFQNEAQLEKSRLLSDRFSAERPKGSFSTLEIQRTEQGDSAMYLCASSLAAWGEQYFGPGTRLTVT.

At least ten counts were recorded for this clonotype. The chain recombines TRBV4-3 with TRBJ1-2; D may be TRBD1 (6 bases). The CDR3 sequence is 14 residues long. The germline V and J ends were trimmed by 1 base and 2 bases, with 8 bases remaining between them. Germline V CDR1 and CDR2: LGHNA, YSLEER. The CDR3 DNA sequence: TGCGCCAGCAGCCAAGGACAGGCGAACTATGGCTACACCTTC. Amino acids: CASSQGQANYGYTF.

This clonotype was counted only a few times. The genes are TRBV20-1 and TRBJ2-1; 15 bases align to TRBD2. In germline, CDR1 is DFQATT, CDR2 SNEGSKA (reference sequence). V was clipped by 3 bases and J by 4 bases; unmatched bases: 10. This CDR3 spans 18 amino acids. The CDR3 spells CSARGGLGTSGRYNEQFF. The CDR3, as DNA: TGCAGTGCTAGGGGGGGGCTAGGGACTAGCGGGAGGTACAATGAGCAGTTCTTC.

This clonotype was recorded many times. This sequence joins TRBV29-1 and TRBJ2-2; possibly TRBD1 for D (6 bases). The CDR3 is made up of 12 amino acids. Germline V gene sequence: CDR1 SQVTM, CDR2 ANQGSEA. The V and J ends lost 3 bases and 8 bases respectively, with 10 bases between them. The CDR3 DNA sequence: TGCAGCGTTGAGGGGGCTATAGGGGAGCTGTTTTTT. Protein sequence: CSVEGAIGELFF.

There are many counts of this clonotype. The V gene is TRBV5-1, the J gene TRBJ2-5; a weak D match, TRBD2 (6 bases). This CDR3 is built from 15 residues. Germline V CDR1 and CDR2: SGHRS, YFSETQ. V was clipped by 1 base and J by 0 bases, with 10 bases between them. The CDR3 nucleotides read TGCGCCAGCAGCTTGTCGGGCGGGAACCAAGAGACCCAGTACTTC. This gives the protein CASSLSGGNQETQYF.

This clonotype was observed a handful of times. V is TRBV9 and J is TRBJ2-7; 7 bases align to TRBD1. Germline V lookup: CDR1 SGDLS, CDR2 YYNGEE. Trimming took 3 bases from V and 2 from J; bases not matched to a gene: 2. The CDR3 runs 13 residues. Here the CDR3 DNA reads TGTGCCAGCAGCGCAACAGGGGCCTACGAGCAGTACTTC. The encoded protein is CASSATGAYEQYF.

This clonotype was found many times. In DNA form, the CDR3 reads TGTGCCAGCAGTGTTGGGACAGGGGGAAAACAAGAGACCCAGTACTTC. Translating it yields CASSVGTGGKQETQYF. The V and J genes are TRBV6-1 and TRBJ2-5; 11 positions agree with TRBD1. Looked up from germline, CDR1 is MNHNS and CDR2 is SASEGT. The J segment lost 2 bases and the V segment lost 4 bases, leaving 6 bases of the junction unmatched. This CDR3 has 16 amino acids.

The table lists this clonotype with a few counts. The chain has TRBV15 and TRBJ2-3; D unclear. V lost 0 bases and J 4 bases, leaving 14 bases between the germline ends. The germline gives CDR1 LNHNV, CDR2 YYDKDF (reference sequence). The CDR3 runs 16 residues. In DNA, the CDR3 is TGTGCCACCAGCAGAGATCGCCCAGCCCGGCCAGATACGCAGTATTTT. It specifies CATSRDRPARPDTQYF.

This clonotype was counted only a few times. In DNA form, the CDR3 reads TGCAGTGCCCCCCAGGGGGGTAGCTACGAGCAGTACTTC. This encodes CSAPQGGSYEQYF. V and J are TRBV20-1 and TRBJ2-7, with D possibly matching TRBD1 (7 bases). This CDR3 region has 13 residues. V dropped 6 bases and J dropped 3 bases, with 15 bases sitting between them. Germline loops: CDR1 DFQATT, CDR2 SNEGSKA (reference sequence).

This clonotype has just a few counts. The V call is TRBV14, the J call TRBJ1-2; D is possibly TRBD1 (5 bases). The ends were cut back, 4 bases at V and 3 bases at J, with 15 bases in the middle. CDR1 and CDR2 (germline): SGHDN, FVKESK. The CDR3 sequence is 15 residues long. The CDR3 nucleotides read TGTGCCAGCAGCCCCCTGGGAGGGGAGGACTATGGCTACACCTTC. Amino acids: CASSPLGGEDYGYTF.

The sample holds many counts of this clonotype. V is TRBV20-1 and J is TRBJ2-3, with D unclear. Germline-derived CDR1 and CDR2 are DFQATT and SNEGSKA (reference sequence). V shed 3 bases and J shed 3 bases, with 7 bases lying between them. The CDR3 covers 12 residues. The CDR3 region has the DNA TGCAGTGCTAGTCGCCAGACAGATACGCAGTATTTT. It specifies CSASRQTDTQYF.

V and J are TRBV10-3 and TRBJ1-2, with D perhaps matching TRBD1 (5 bases). Germline CDR1 is ENHRY and CDR2 is SYGVKD. The V end lost 8 bases, the J end lost 0 bases, and 10 bases lay between the germline ends. This CDR3 comprises 13 residues. The CDR3 sequence: CAILQGANYGYTF. The DNA for the CDR3 is TGTGCCATCCTCCAGGGAGCTAACTATGGCTACACCTTC.

The chain combines TRBV3-1 with TRBJ2-2; D is perhaps TRBD2 (6 bases). V lost 7 bases and J 4 bases, leaving 19 bases between the germline ends. This CDR3 comprises 16 residues. Germline lookup yields CDR1 LGHDT and CDR2 YNNKEL (reference sequence). DNA of the CDR3: TGTGCCAGCACCCCGAATAGGGGAGGTCGCACCGGGGAGCTGTTTTTT. Protein: CASTPNRGGRTGELFF.

This clonotype was observed many times. V gene TRBV5-4 combines with J gene TRBJ2-2; the match to TRBD1 covers 7 bases. V dropped 3 bases and J dropped 3; count of bases not matched to a gene: 8. CDR1 is SGHNT, CDR2 YYREEE, per germline (reference sequence). This CDR3 contains 16 residues. This CDR3 reads CASSSRGGFDTGELFF. As DNA, the CDR3 is TGTGCCAGCAGCTCGAGAGGGGGCTTCGACACCGGGGAGCTGTTTTTT.

This clonotype was counted ten times or more. The chain couples TRBV7-2 to TRBJ2-1; 7 bases line up with TRBD1. Losses at the gene ends were 5 bases for V and 0 bases for J; bases not matched to a gene: 4. The CDR3 is 15 amino acids. Per germline, CDR1 SGHTA and CDR2 FQGNSA. CDR3 coding DNA: TGTGCCAGCAGCCGGGACAGTAGCTCCTACAATGAGCAGTTCTTC. Its translation: CASSRDSSSYNEQFF.

With respect to this clonotype: A much larger clone sits a single nucleotide away, making a read error possible. V usage is TRBV6-2 or TRBV6-3 and J usage is TRBJ2-7; 8 bases agree with TRBD2. This CDR3 is built from 16 residues. In germline, CDR1 is MNHEY, CDR2 SVGEGT. In DNA form, the CDR3 reads TGTGCCTGCAGTTTATTCCACGGGGGGGCCTCCTACGAGCAGTACTTC. Translated, it gives CACSLFHGGASYEQYF.

This clonotype was recorded many times. The gene calls are TRBV5-1 and TRBJ2-7, with no clear D. The germline V gene has CDR1 SGHRS and CDR2 YFSETQ. This CDR3 contains 19 residues. Trimming took 3 bases from V and 0 from J, leaving 25 bases between them. CDR3 sequence (DNA): TGCGCCAGCAGCTCAAATCGGGCCCAATACAGATCCAGCTCCTACGAGCAGTACTTC. Translation: CASSSNRAQYRSSSYEQYF.

The genes are TRBV6-5 and TRBJ1-4; 9 nucleotides agree with TRBD1. CDR1 MNHEY and CDR2 SVGAGI come from the germline V gene. This CDR3 comprises 17 residues. V lost 2 bases, J lost 3 bases, and 7 bases stayed unmatched. The DNA for the CDR3 is TGTGCCAGCAGTTACGGGACAGGGAGAATGGCTAATGAAAAACTGTTTTTT. It translates to CASSYGTGRMANEKLFF.

This clonotype has at least ten counts. The chain is built from TRBV20-1 and TRBJ1-3; D may be TRBD1 (5 bases). Trimming left V 3 bases short and J 4 bases short, with 13 bases between. The germline CDR1 and CDR2 sequences are DFQATT and SNEGSKA (reference sequence). The CDR3 sequence is 14 residues long. As DNA, the CDR3 is TGCAGTGCTAGTGTTGGGGCCAGAGGAAACACCATATATTTT. Protein: CSASVGARGNTIYF.

The sample holds many counts of this clonotype. The chain uses TRBV12-3 or TRBV12-4 and TRBJ1-2, with TRBD1 matching 7 bases. V dropped 4 bases and J dropped 4; count of bases not matched to a gene: 9. This CDR3 contains 15 residues. DNA for the CDR3: TGTGCCAGCAGTTCCTCGGACAGGCTTGTCTATGGCTACACCTTC. Translation gives CASSSSDRLVYGYTF.

Many counts were recorded for this clonotype. The gene calls are TRBV4-2 and TRBJ2-5, with D tentatively TRBD1 (6 bases). The CDR3 totals 16 residues. V lost 1 base, J lost 7 bases, and 19 bases lay in between. Germline CDR1 and CDR2: LGHNA and YNFKEQ. CDR3 DNA sequence: TGTGCCAGCAGCCAAGGGTCCAGGGGTGGATCGGGGACCCAGTACTTC. It specifies CASSQGSRGGSGTQYF.

This clonotype appeared a few times. The gene calls are TRBV14 and TRBJ2-3; D call uncertain. CDR3 length: 14 amino acids. The germline V gene has CDR1 SGHDN and CDR2 FVKESK. V was pared by 5 bases and J by 0 bases, with 9 bases between. The CDR3 loop reads CASSGVGSTDTQYF. The DNA of the CDR3 is TGTGCCAGCAGCGGGGTCGGGAGCACAGATACGCAGTATTTT.